These 8 T cell receptor beta chains originate from one sample sequenced in a study of control samples from healthy donors and cancer patients. Repertoires were generated with immunoSEQ multiplex PCR, while TCRdb's copy carries only in-frame clones and drops some. The data contain about 120,000 clones, 88% of them singletons. Sequences were obtained from blood. The receptors come from a woman in her seventies in good health.

The rearrangement uses TRBV18 and TRBJ1-5; 9 bases are a match to TRBD1. Germline values: CDR1 KGHSH, CDR2 LQKENI. This CDR3 comprises 16 residues. V dropped 3 bases and J dropped 1; count of bases not matched to a gene: 4. CDR3 sequence (DNA): TGTGCCAGCTCACCTCAACAGGGGGCGAGCAATCAGCCCCAGCATTTT. Translation: CASSPQQGASNQPQHF.

The rearrangement links TRBV3-1 (or the pseudogene TRBV3-2) to TRBJ1-4, with 9 bases fitting TRBD1. V lost 6 bases and J lost 8; bases outside the gene matches: 7. Germline V gives CDR1 LGHDT, CDR2 YNNKEL (reference sequence). CDR3 length: 14 residues. Written as DNA, the CDR3 is TGTGCCAGCAGTCCGGGGACAGGGAGGGAAAAACTGTTTTTT. Protein product: CASSPGTGREKLFF.

This chain joins TRBV6-2 or TRBV6-3 and TRBJ1-1; the D is unclear. CDR3 length: 16 amino acids. Trimming cost V 7 bases and J 1 base, with 19 bases left between them. Germline V gene lookup returns CDR1 MNHEY and CDR2 SVGEGT. CDR3 amino acids: CASTPSGGMKNTEAFF. As DNA, the CDR3 is TGTGCCAGCACCCCCTCGGGAGGGATGAAGAACACTGAAGCTTTCTTT.

The chain links TRBV5-6 to TRBJ1-1, with D possibly being TRBD1 (5 bases). Germline loops: CDR1 SGHDT, CDR2 YYEEEE. The CDR3 totals 16 residues. Trimming removed 3 bases from V and 1 base from J, with 16 bases in between. CDR3 amino acids: CASSWRLGRQNTEAFF. CDR3 DNA: TGTGCCAGCAGCTGGAGACTGGGACGGCAGAACACTGAAGCTTTCTTT.

The chain couples TRBV7-9 to TRBJ1-1, with D unclear. V was cut by 3 bases and J by 5 bases, with 7 bases left in between. Germline CDR1 SEHNR, CDR2 FQNEAQ (reference sequence). This CDR3 is 12 amino acids long. CDR3 nucleotide sequence: TGTGCCAGCAGCTTTGGGGATACTGAAGCTTTCTTT. Protein: CASSFGDTEAFF.

The sample holds one count of this clone. The rearrangement joins TRBV5-1 to TRBJ2-1; TRBD2 agrees at 8 bases. From germline, CDR1 is SGHRS and CDR2 YFSETQ. After removal of 7 bases from V and 3 bases from J, the junction contained 6 bases not matched to a gene. The CDR3 runs 14 residues. CDR3: CASRETSDYNEQFF. CDR3 DNA: TGCGCCAGCCGCGAGACTAGCGACTACAATGAGCAGTTCTTC.

About this clone itself: One end of the junction does not line up with germline, which may come from a read error. The chain employs TRBV29-1 and TRBJ2-2; 7 nucleotides agree with TRBD2. CDR3 length: 12 residues. Germline values: CDR1 SQVTM, CDR2 ANQGSEA. The CDR3 DNA reads TGCAGCGTTGAAATGGTCGGCGGGGGGCTGTTTTTT. Its translation: CSVEMVGGGLFF.

This chain links TRBV5-5 with TRBJ1-2; D unresolved. CDR1 SGHKS and CDR2 YYEKEE come from the germline V gene (reference sequence). The CDR3 loop spans 13 amino acids. Trimming left V 1 base short and J 8 bases short, with 12 bases between. The CDR3 DNA reads TGTGCCAGCAGCTTGCGAAGGGATCTCGGCTACACCTTC. It specifies CASSLRRDLGYTF. The whole variable domain, remainder taken from reference TRBV5-5 and TRBJ1-2, is DAGVTQSPTHLIKTRGQQVTLRCSPISGHKSVSWYQQVLGQGPQFIFQYYEKEERGRGNFPDRFSARQFPNYSSELNVNALLLGDSALYLCASSLRRDLGYTFGSGTRLTVV.